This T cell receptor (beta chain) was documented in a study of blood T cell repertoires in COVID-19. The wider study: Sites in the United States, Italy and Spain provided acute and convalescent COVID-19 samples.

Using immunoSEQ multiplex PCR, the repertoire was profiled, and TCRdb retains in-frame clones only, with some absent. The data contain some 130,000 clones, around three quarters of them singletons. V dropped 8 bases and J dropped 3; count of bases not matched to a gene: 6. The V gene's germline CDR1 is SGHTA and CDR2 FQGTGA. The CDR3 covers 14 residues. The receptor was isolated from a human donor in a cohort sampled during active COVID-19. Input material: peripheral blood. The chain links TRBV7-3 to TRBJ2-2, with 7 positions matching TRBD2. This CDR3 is CASRLGRDTGELFF. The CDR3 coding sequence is TGTGCCAGCCGTTTGGGGAGGGACACCGGGGAGCTGTTTTTT.